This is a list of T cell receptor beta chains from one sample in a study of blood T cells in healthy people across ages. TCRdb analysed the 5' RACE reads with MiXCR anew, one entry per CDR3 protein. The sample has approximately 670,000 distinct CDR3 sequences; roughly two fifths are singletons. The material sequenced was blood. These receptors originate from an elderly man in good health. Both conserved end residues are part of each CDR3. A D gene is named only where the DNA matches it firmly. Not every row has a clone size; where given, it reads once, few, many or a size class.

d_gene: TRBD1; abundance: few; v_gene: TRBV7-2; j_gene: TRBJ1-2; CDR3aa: CASSLPRDREYGYTF; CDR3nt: TGTGCCAGCAGCTTACCTCGGGACAGGGAATATGGCTACACCTTC
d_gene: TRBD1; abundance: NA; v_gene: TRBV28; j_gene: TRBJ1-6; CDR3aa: CAGSLQGYNSPLHF; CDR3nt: TGTGCCGGCAGTTTACAGGGGTATAATTCACCCCTCCACTTT
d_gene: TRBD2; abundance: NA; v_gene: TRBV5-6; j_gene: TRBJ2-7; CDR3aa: CASSFVAGGLREQYF; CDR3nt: TGTGCCAGCAGCTTCGTGGCGGGAGGTCTTCGAGAGCAGTACTTC
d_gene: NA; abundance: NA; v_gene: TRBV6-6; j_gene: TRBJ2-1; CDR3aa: CASTRLANSYNEQFF; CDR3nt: TGTGCCAGCACCCGACTGGCGAACTCCTACAATGAGCAGTTCTTC
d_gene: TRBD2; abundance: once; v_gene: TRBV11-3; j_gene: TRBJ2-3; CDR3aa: CASSSAGWGTDTQYF; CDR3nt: TGTGCCAGCAGCTCAGCGGGATGGGGCACAGATACGCAGTATTTT
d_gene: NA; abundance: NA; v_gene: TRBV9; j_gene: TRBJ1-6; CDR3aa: CASSPRPSNSPLHF; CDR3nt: TGTGCCAGCAGCCCCCGACCCTCTAATTCACCCCTCCACTTT
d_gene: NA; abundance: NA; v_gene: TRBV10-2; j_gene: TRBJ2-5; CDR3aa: CASSEFASQETQYF; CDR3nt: TGCGCCAGCAGTGAGTTTGCTAGCCAAGAGACCCAGTACTTC
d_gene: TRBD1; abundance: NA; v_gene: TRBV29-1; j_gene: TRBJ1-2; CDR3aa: CSVEIGQGTRANYGYTF; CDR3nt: TGCAGCGTTGAGATTGGACAGGGGACCAGAGCTAACTATGGCTACACCTTC
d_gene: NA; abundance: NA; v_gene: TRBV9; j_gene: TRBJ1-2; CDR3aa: CASSPRADGIYGYTF; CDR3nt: TGTGCCAGCAGCCCACGAGCGGACGGTATCTATGGCTACACCTTC
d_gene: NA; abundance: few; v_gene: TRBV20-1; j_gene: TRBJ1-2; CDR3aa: CSARVGGSGNGYTF; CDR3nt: TGCAGTGCTAGAGTTGGGGGAAGTGGGAATGGCTACACCTTC
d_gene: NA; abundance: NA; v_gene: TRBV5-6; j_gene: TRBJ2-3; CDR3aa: CASSKDGGHTDTQYF; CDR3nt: TGTGCCAGCAGCAAGGATGGCGGACACACAGATACGCAGTATTTT
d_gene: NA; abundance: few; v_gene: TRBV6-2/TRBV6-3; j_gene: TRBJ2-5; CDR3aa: CASTDQVETQYF; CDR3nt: TGTGCCAGCACCGACCAGGTGGAGACCCAGTACTTC
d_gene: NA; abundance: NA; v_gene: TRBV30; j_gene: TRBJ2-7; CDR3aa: CAWAAAYEQYF; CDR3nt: TGTGCCTGGGCAGCTGCCTACGAGCAGTACTTC
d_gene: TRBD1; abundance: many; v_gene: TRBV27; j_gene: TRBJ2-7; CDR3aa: CASSSDRRSYEQYF; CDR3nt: TGTGCCAGCAGTTCGGACAGGCGTTCCTACGAGCAGTACTTC
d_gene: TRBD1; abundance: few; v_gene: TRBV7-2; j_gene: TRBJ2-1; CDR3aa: CASSKGQSLEQFF; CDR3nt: TGTGCCAGCAGCAAGGGACAGTCTCTAGAGCAGTTCTTC
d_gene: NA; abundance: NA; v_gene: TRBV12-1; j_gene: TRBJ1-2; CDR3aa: CASRSDRGGGYTF; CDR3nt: TGTGCCAGCAGGTCGGACAGGGGAGGTGGCTACACCTTC
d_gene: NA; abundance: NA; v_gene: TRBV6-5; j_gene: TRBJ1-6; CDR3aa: CASRRTGGSALHF; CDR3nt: TGTGCCAGCAGACGAACGGGGGGTTCGGCCCTCCACTTT
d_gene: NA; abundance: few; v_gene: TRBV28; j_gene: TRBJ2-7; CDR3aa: CASSLSRVPYEQYF; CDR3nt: TGTGCCAGCAGTTTGTCCCGGGTACCCTACGAGCAGTACTTC
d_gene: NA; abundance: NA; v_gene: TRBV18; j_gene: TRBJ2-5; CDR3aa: CASAGTQETQYF; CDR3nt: TGTGCCAGCGCCGGGACCCAAGAGACCCAGTACTTC
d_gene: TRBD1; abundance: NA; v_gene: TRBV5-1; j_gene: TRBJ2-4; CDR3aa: CASSLGGTGENIQYF; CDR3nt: TGCGCCAGCAGCTTGGGAGGGACAGGGGAAAACATTCAGTACTTC
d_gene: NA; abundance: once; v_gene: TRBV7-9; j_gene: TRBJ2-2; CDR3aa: CASSWSSAGTGELFF; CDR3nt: TGTGCCAGCAGCTGGTCCTCAGCTGGGACCGGGGAGCTGTTTTTT
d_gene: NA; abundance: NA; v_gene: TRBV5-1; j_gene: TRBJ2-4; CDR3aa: CASSLDGGINIQYF; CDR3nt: TGCGCCAGCAGCTTGGATGGGGGGATAAACATTCAGTACTTC
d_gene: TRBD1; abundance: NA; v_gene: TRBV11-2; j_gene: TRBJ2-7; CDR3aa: CASSLDSGTGVHEQYF; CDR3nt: TGTGCCAGCAGCTTAGATTCCGGGACAGGGGTCCACGAGCAGTACTTC
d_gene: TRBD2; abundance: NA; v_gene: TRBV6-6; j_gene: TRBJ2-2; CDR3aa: CASSFASGGVSGELFF; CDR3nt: TGTGCCAGCAGTTTCGCGAGCGGGGGGGTTTCCGGGGAGCTGTTTTTT
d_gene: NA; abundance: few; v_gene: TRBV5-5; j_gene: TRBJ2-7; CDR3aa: CASSLAAGMGSYEQYF; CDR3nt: TGTGCCAGCAGCTTGGCCGCGGGAATGGGCTCCTACGAGCAGTACTTC
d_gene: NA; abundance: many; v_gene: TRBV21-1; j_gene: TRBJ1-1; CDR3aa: CASSKSAQENTEAFF; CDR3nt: TGTGCCAGCAGCAAAAGTGCGCAGGAGAACACTGAAGCTTTCTTT
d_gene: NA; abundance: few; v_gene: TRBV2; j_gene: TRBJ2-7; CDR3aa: CASSGGTGFYEQYF; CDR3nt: TGTGCCAGCAGTGGGGGGACGGGGTTCTACGAGCAGTACTTC
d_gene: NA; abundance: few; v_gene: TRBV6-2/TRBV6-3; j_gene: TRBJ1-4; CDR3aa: CASKRTATNEKLFF; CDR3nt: TGTGCCAGCAAAAGGACTGCAACTAATGAAAAACTGTTTTTT
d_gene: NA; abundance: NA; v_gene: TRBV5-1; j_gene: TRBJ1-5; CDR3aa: CASSLTGGAQPQHF; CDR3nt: TGCGCCAGCAGCCTTACCGGTGGGGCTCAGCCCCAGCATTTT
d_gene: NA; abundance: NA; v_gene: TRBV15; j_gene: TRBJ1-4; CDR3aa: CATSRDREGNEKLFF; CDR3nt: TGTGCCACCAGCAGAGATCGGGAGGGTAATGAAAAACTGTTTTTT
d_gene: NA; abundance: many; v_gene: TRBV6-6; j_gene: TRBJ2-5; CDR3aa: CATAQGSETQYF; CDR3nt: TGTGCCACCGCCCAGGGGTCCGAGACCCAGTACTTC
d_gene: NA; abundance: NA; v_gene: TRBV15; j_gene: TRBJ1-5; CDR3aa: CATSREGPVNQPQHF; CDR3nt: TGTGCCACCAGCAGAGAAGGGCCAGTAAATCAGCCCCAGCATTTT
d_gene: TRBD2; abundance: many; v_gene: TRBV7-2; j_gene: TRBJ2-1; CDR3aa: CASSPGRGVYNEQFF; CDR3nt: TGTGCCAGCAGCCCGGGACGGGGGGTATACAATGAGCAGTTCTTC
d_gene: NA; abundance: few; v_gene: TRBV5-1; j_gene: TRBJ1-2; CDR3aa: CASSLPEGGGYTF; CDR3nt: TGCGCCAGCAGCTTGCCGGAGGGAGGCGGCTACACCTTC
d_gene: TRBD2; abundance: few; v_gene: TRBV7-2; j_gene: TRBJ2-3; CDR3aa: CASSLVAPAGGTVGDTQYF; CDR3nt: TGTGCCAGCAGCTTAGTCGCCCCAGCGGGGGGCACAGTAGGAGATACGCAGTATTTT
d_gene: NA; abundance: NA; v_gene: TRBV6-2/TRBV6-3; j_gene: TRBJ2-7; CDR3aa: CASSYPGIYEQYF; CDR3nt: TGTGCCAGCAGTTACCCCGGGATCTACGAGCAGTACTTC
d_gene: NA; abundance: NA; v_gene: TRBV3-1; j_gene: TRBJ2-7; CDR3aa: CASSLAVREYEQYF; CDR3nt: TGTGCCAGCAGCCTTGCGGTCAGGGAGTACGAGCAGTACTTC
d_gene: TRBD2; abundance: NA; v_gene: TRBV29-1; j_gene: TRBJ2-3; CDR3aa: CSVEEVPSGSRGDTQYF; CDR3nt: TGCAGCGTTGAAGAAGTGCCTAGCGGGAGTCGGGGAGATACGCAGTATTTT
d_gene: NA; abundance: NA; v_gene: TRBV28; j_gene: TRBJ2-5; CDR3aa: CASSGWGQGTQYF; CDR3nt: TGTGCCAGCAGCGGATGGGGCCAAGGGACCCAGTACTTC
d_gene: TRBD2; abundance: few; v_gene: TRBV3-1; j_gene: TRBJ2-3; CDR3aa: CASSQHSGRFGDTQYF; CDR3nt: TGTGCCAGCAGCCAGCACAGCGGGAGGTTCGGAGATACGCAGTATTTT
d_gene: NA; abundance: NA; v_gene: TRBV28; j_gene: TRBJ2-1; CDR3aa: CASSLLLGGETQFF; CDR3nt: TGTGCCAGCAGTTTACTGCTCGGGGGAGAGACCCAGTTCTTC
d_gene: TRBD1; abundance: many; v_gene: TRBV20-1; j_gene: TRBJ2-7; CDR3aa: CSANTGVSYEQYF; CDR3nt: TGCAGTGCTAATACAGGGGTGTCCTACGAGCAGTACTTC
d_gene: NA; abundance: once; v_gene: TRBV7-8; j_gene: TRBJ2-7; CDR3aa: CASSHGADLSYEQYF; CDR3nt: TGTGCCAGCAGCCACGGGGCAGACCTCTCCTACGAGCAGTACTTC
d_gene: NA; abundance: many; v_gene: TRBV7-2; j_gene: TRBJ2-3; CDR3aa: CASRGRDQDTQYF; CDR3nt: TGTGCCAGCAGGGGACGGGACCAGGATACGCAGTATTTT
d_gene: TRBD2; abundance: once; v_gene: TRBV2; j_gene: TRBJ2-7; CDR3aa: CASSERRGRTSVSYEQYF; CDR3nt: TGTGCCAGCAGTGAAAGGAGGGGCAGGACTAGCGTCTCCTACGAGCAGTACTTC
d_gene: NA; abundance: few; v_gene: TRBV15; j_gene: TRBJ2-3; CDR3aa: CATSRDGSITDTQYF; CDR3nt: TGTGCCACCAGCAGAGATGGTAGCATCACAGATACGCAGTATTTT
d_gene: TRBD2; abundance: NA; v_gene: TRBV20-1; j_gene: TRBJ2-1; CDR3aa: CSARGRLAGGPGEQFF; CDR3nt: TGCAGTGCTAGAGGTAGACTAGCGGGAGGGCCTGGTGAGCAGTTCTTC
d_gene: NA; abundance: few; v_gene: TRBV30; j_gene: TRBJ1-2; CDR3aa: CAWSVTRGGYTF; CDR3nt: TGTGCCTGGAGTGTTACAAGAGGTGGCTACACCTTC